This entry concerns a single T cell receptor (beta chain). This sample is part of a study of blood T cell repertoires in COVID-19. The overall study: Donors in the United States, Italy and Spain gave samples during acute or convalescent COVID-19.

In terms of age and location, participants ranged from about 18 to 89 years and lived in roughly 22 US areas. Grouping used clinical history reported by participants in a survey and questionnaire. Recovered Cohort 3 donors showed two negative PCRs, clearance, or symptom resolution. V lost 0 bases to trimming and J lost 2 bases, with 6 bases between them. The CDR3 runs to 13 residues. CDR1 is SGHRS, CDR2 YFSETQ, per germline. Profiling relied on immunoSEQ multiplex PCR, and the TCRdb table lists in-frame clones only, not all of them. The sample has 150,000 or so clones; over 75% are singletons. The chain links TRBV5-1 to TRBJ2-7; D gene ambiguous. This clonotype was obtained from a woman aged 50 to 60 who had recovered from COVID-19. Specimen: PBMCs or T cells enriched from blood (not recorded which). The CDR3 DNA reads TGCGCCAGCAGCTTGGACAGACCCTACGAGCAGTACTTC. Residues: CASSLDRPYEQYF.